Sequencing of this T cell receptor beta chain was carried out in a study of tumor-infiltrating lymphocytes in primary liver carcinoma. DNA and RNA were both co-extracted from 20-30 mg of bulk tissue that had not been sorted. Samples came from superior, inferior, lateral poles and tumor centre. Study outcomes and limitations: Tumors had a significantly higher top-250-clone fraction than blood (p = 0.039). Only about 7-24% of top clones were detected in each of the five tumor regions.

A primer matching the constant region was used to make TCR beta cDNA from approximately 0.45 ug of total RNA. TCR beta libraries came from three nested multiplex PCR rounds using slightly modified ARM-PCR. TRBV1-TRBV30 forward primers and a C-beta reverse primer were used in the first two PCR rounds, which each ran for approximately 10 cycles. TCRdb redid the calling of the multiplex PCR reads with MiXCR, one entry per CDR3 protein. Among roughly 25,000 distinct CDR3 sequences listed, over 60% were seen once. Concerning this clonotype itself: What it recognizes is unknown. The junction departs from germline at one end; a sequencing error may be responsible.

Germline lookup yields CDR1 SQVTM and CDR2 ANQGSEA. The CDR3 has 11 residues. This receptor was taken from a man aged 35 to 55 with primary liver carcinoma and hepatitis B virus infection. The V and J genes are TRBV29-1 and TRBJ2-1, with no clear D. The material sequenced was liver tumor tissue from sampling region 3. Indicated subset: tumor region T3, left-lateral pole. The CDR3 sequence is CSAHWYIEQFF. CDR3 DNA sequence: TGCAGCGCCCATTGGTACATTGAGCAGTTCTTC.